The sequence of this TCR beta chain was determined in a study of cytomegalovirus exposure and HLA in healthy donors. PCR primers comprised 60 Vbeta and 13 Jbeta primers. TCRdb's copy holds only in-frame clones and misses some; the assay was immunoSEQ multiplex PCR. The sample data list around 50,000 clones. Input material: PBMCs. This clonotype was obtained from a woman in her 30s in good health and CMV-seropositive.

The CDR3 here is CASSLMTGASIGYTF. The CDR3 nucleotides read TGTGCCAGCAGCTTGATGACAGGGGCCTCTATTGGCTACACCTTC. The chain employs TRBV5-4 and TRBJ1-2, with 8 positions matching TRBD1. CDR3 length: 15 amino acids. The J segment lost 7 bases and the V segment lost 1 base, leaving 9 bases of the junction unmatched. Germline assignment: CDR1 SGHNT and CDR2 YYREEE (reference sequence).